What follows are 25 T cell receptor beta chains derived from one specimen sequenced in a study of T-cell memory formation after mild COVID-19. Via MiXCR, TCRdb re-called the 5' RACE reads, giving one row per CDR3 protein. This sample has approximately 350,000 distinct CDR3 sequences, with 13% found just once. The sequencing input was PBMCs or a T cell subset sorted from them (not recorded which). Every receptor here comes from a man aged 18 to 35 who had mild COVID-19 (a few samples of this study predate the infection). Cell type and time point are not known.

This clonotype was seen more than once but under ten times. V and J are TRBV9 and TRBJ2-3, with TRBD1 matching over 7 bases. The germline V gene has CDR1 SGDLS and CDR2 YYNGEE. The CDR3 length is 17 residues. The V gene end was trimmed by 0 bases and the J gene end by 2 bases; junction bases not matched to a gene: 9. Here the CDR3 reads CASSVGAGGPDTDTQYF. The CDR3 DNA reads TGTGCCAGCAGCGTAGGGGCAGGGGGACCCGACACAGATACGCAGTATTTT.

This clonotype came up a few times. This chain uses TRBV15 with TRBJ2-1; 8 nucleotides align to TRBD2. The CDR3 covers 15 residues. In germline, CDR1 is LNHNV, CDR2 YYDKDF (reference sequence). With 4 bases clipped from V and 3 bases from J, the junction kept 5 bases outside the gene matches. In nucleotides, the CDR3 is TGTGCCACCAGCATCAAGCGGGGGTTCTACAATGAGCAGTTCTTC. Protein: CATSIKRGFYNEQFF. Drawing the rest from reference TRBV15 and TRBJ2-1, the complete variable domain is DAMVIQNPRYQVTQFGKPVTLSCSQTLNHNVMYWYQQKSSQAPKLLFHYYDKDFNNEADTPDNFQSRRPNTSFCFLDIRSPGLGDTAMYLCATSIKRGFYNEQFFGPGTRLTVL.

In its sample, this clonotype was seen once. The chain has TRBV2 and TRBJ1-5, with 9 positions matching TRBD1. The V gene end was trimmed by 7 bases and the J gene end by 4 bases; junction bases not matched to a gene: 5. The CDR3 length is 14 residues. Germline assignment: CDR1 SNHLY and CDR2 FYNNEI. CDR3 nucleotides: TGTGCCAGCACCCCGGACAGGGGTAATCAGCCCCAGCATTTT. Amino acid sequence: CASTPDRGNQPQHF.

DNA for the CDR3: TGTGCCAGCAGCCCGCGGTCTTACGACAGGGGCACTGAAGCTTTCTTT. Translation gives CASSPRSYDRGTEAFF. The chain joins TRBV7-2 to TRBJ1-1; 8 bases map to TRBD1. Germline V gene data show CDR1 as SGHTA and CDR2 as FQGNSA. The CDR3 spans 16 residues. Trimming took 5 bases from V and 4 from J; bases not matched to a gene: 12.

The chain employs TRBV5-1 and TRBJ2-3; TRBD2 agrees at 8 bases. V shed 1 base, J shed 3 bases, and the junction held 13 bases outside the gene matches. The CDR3 spans 18 residues. Germline CDR1 and CDR2: SGHRS and YFSETQ. This CDR3 reads CASSLLSGGHTDTDTQYF. The CDR3 region has the DNA TGCGCCAGCAGCTTGCTAAGCGGGGGCCACACCGATACAGATACGCAGTATTTT.

The sample holds a few counts of this clonotype. V usage is TRBV12-3 or TRBV12-4 and J usage is TRBJ2-7; possible D gene TRBD2, 5 bases. Between the trimmed V and J ends, which lost 4 bases and 6 bases, there was a span of 19 bases. The CDR3 has 15 amino acids. As DNA, the CDR3 is TGTGCCAGCAGTTATGTCCCGGGAACCTGGGGCGAGCAGTACTTC. This translates into CASSYVPGTWGEQYF.

This clonotype was recorded many times. The chain links TRBV7-9 to TRBJ1-1; weak D call: TRBD1 (5 bases). The CDR3 is 14 residues long. With 2 bases removed from V and 1 base from J, the gap between germline ends came to 8 bases. CDR1 is SEHNR and CDR2 is FQNEAQ in the germline V gene (reference sequence). CDR3 coding DNA: TGTGCCAGCAGCTTACAGGGAACGAACACTGAAGCTTTCTTT. It encodes CASSLQGTNTEAFF.

This clonotype was detected only once. The genes are TRBV10-3 and TRBJ2-6; TRBD1 matches 9 bases. Germline V CDR1 and CDR2: ENHRY, SYGVKD. There are 17 residues in the CDR3. V dropped 3 bases and J dropped 2; count of bases not matched to a gene: 5. CDR3 loop: CAISDGTGPPGANVLTF. The CDR3 nucleotides are TGTGCCATCAGTGATGGGACAGGGCCTCCTGGGGCCAACGTCCTGACTTTC.

This clonotype was seen more than once but under ten times. This chain links TRBV5-5 with TRBJ2-2; TRBD2 aligns across 9 bases. This CDR3 region has 18 residues. Germline CDR1 and CDR2: SGHKS and YYEKEE (reference sequence). V lost 1 base, J lost 10 bases, and 17 bases stayed unmatched. The DNA for the CDR3 is TGTGCCAGCAGCTTGATAGCGGGGGAGTACTATAGCAAGGTGGAGCTGTTTTTT. Amino acid sequence: CASSLIAGEYYSKVELFF.

Concerning this clonotype itself: This may come from a read error, since a much larger clone is one base off. The gene calls are TRBV7-2 and TRBJ1-2; TRBD1 agrees at 7 bases. CDR1 and CDR2 from the germline V gene are SGHTA and FQGNSA. The CDR3 has 13 amino acids. Trimming cost V 5 bases and J 8 bases; bases outside gene matches: 8. CDR3 loop: CASSRNRGWGYTF. The DNA of the CDR3 is TGTGCCAGCAGCCGTAACAGGGGATGGGGCTACACCTTC.

This clonotype has ten or more counts. V usage is TRBV7-9 and J usage is TRBJ2-1; D may match TRBD1 or TRBD2 (5 bases each). The CDR3 contains 14 residues. V was clipped by 5 bases and J by 8 bases, with 16 bases between them. Per the germline V gene, CDR1 is SEHNR and CDR2 is FQNEAQ (reference sequence). CDR3 bases: TGTGCCAGCAGCCTCTCGGCCCGGGGCGATGAGCAGTTCTTC. Its translation: CASSLSARGDEQFF.

The table lists this clonotype with a few counts. The gene calls are TRBV6-1 and TRBJ2-1; D is ambiguous. Germline V gene data show CDR1 as MNHNS and CDR2 as SASEGT. CDR3 length: 12 amino acids. Trimming removed 2 bases from V and 7 bases from J, with 6 bases in between. In nucleotides, the CDR3 is TGTGCCAGCAGTGAATGGGGAAATGAGCAGTTCTTC. This translates into CASSEWGNEQFF.

The CDR3 DNA reads TGCGCCAGCAGCAGTCCGGGACAGAACACTGAAGCTTTCTTT. It specifies CASSSPGQNTEAFF. The rearrangement uses TRBV5-1 and TRBJ1-1; tentatively, D is TRBD1 (6 bases). V was trimmed by 4 bases and J by 1 base, leaving 11 bases between them. The CDR3 length is 14 residues. The germline V gene has CDR1 SGHRS and CDR2 YFSETQ.

This rearrangement joins TRBV7-6 to TRBJ1-5; D ambiguous. The CDR3 contains 15 residues. CDR1 is SGHVS, CDR2 FNYEAQ, per germline. The V gene lost 5 bases and the J gene lost 3 bases, with 14 bases spanning the gap. CDR3 in amino acids: CASSLGSSNNQPQHF. The CDR3 DNA reads TGTGCCAGCAGCCTCGGGTCAAGTAACAATCAGCCCCAGCATTTT.

This chain uses TRBV20-1 with TRBJ2-7; 7 nucleotides match TRBD2. Germline V gene data show CDR1 as DFQATT and CDR2 as SNEGSKA (reference sequence). The junction had 5 bases not matched to a gene; V was cut back by 1 base and J by 5 bases. This CDR3 region has 13 residues. The CDR3 DNA follows: TGCAGTGCTAGAGTTCAAGCGGGACACGAGCAGTACTTC. It translates to CSARVQAGHEQYF.

This clonotype came up a few times. This chain joins TRBV7-9 and TRBJ1-5; D may be TRBD1 (6 bases). CDR3 length equals 16 residues. V lost 2 bases to trimming and J lost 4 bases, with 15 bases between them. Germline-derived CDR1 and CDR2 are SEHNR and FQNEAQ (reference sequence). The CDR3 sequence is CASSLSGAHTNQPQHF. The CDR3 DNA reads TGTGCCAGCAGCTTATCGGGGGCTCATACAAATCAGCCCCAGCATTTT.

This clonotype has a handful of counts. CDR3 nucleotide sequence: TGTGCCAGCAGCTTAGGAGCGGGGGACTACAATGAGCAGTTCTTC. Translated: CASSLGAGDYNEQFF. The chain couples TRBV7-6 to TRBJ2-1; 8 positions agree with TRBD2. The CDR3 consists of 15 residues. The germline V gene encodes CDR1 SGHVS and CDR2 FNYEAQ. The ends lost 1 base at V and 3 bases at J; junction bases unmatched: 2.

The genes are TRBV5-1 and TRBJ2-3; the match to TRBD2 covers 9 bases. The J segment lost 2 bases and the V segment lost 0 bases, leaving 10 bases of the junction unmatched. Per germline, CDR1 SGHRS and CDR2 YFSETQ. The CDR3 totals 18 residues. CDR3 sequence (DNA): TGCGCCAGCAGCTTGGCCGCTATAAGCGGGGGGCCCACAGATACGCAGTATTTT. Amino acids: CASSLAAISGGPTDTQYF.

This clonotype was counted only a few times. This chain connects TRBV12-3 or TRBV12-4 to TRBJ1-2; 7 bases are a match to TRBD1. CDR3 length: 13 residues. Trimming took 7 bases from V and 4 from J; bases not matched to a gene: 6. In nucleotides, the CDR3 is TGTGCCAGCACCCCAACAGGGGTCTATGGCTACACCTTC. Protein: CASTPTGVYGYTF.

This clonotype turned up a few times. The chain combines TRBV29-1 with TRBJ2-5; D is uncertain. The ends were cut back, 7 bases at V and 5 bases at J, with 20 bases in the middle. The CDR3 is 14 amino acids. From germline, CDR1 is SQVTM and CDR2 ANQGSEA. CDR3 residues: CSGTVTRHLETQYF. In DNA form, the CDR3 reads TGCAGCGGTACGGTGACCAGGCATCTCGAGACCCAGTACTTC.

This clonotype has a single count. The chain combines TRBV4-3 with TRBJ2-1; 9 bases map to TRBD1. CDR1 is LGHNA and CDR2 is YSLEER in the germline V gene. V lost 0 bases, J lost 6 bases, and 12 bases stayed unmatched. CDR3 length: 18 residues. The CDR3 protein is CASSQDPDGTGYSNEQFF. In nucleotides, the CDR3 is TGCGCCAGCAGCCAAGACCCGGACGGGACAGGGTATTCCAATGAGCAGTTCTTC.

This clonotype was seen ten or more times. The chain has TRBV19 and TRBJ2-5; tentatively, D is TRBD2 (6 bases). Per germline, CDR1 LNHDA and CDR2 SQIVND (reference sequence). V was clipped by 5 bases and J by 4 bases, with 23 bases between them. This CDR3 has 17 residues. The CDR3 loop reads CASSAHDSSAVGETQYF. The CDR3 DNA reads TGTGCCAGTAGTGCCCACGACTCTAGCGCCGTGGGAGAGACCCAGTACTTC.

The gene calls are TRBV6-5 and TRBJ2-7; D might be TRBD1 or TRBD2, each matching 6 bases. This CDR3 region has 15 residues. Germline V gives CDR1 MNHEY, CDR2 SVGAGI. V shed 2 bases and J shed 5 bases, with 16 bases lying between them. CDR3 DNA sequence: TGTGCCAGCAGTTACGCTAACAGGGAGGTAGACGAGCAGTACTTC. Translating gives CASSYANREVDEQYF.

V and J are TRBV6-4 and TRBJ2-1; D may be TRBD1 (6 bases). Germline assignment: CDR1 MRHNA and CDR2 SNTAGT. Trimming left V 0 bases short and J 4 bases short, with 16 bases between. The CDR3 covers 17 residues. The CDR3, as DNA: TGTGCCAGCAGTGACTCTTCGGGTAGGGGGACGTACAATGAGCAGTTCTTC. It codes for CASSDSSGRGTYNEQFF.

This clonotype appeared a few times. The V gene is TRBV7-9, the J gene TRBJ2-5; TRBD2 matches 12 bases. The V segment lost 1 base and the J segment 1 base; nucleotides outside the gene matches: 1. This CDR3 is built from 16 residues. Looked up from germline, CDR1 is SEHNR and CDR2 is FQNEAQ (reference sequence). The CDR3 here is CASSLGTSGIQETQYF. The CDR3 bases are TGTGCCAGCAGCTTAGGGACTAGCGGGATCCAAGAGACCCAGTACTTC.